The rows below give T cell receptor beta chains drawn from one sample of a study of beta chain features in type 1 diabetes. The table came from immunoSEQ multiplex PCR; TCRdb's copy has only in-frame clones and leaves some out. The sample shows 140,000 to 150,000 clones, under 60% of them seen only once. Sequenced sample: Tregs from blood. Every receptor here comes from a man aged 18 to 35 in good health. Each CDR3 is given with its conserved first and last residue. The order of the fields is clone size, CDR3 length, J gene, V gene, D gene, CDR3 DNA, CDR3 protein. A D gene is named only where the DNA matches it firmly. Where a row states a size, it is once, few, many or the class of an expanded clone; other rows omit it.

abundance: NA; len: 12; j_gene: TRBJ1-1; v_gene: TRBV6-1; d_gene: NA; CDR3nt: TGTGCCAGCAGCCCACTAACCCCCGAAGCTTTCTTT; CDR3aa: CASSPLTPEAFF
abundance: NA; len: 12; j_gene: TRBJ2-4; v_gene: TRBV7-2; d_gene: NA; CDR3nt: TGTGCCAGCAGCTCGCGGACGGGGGTGCAGTACTTC; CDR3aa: CASSSRTGVQYF
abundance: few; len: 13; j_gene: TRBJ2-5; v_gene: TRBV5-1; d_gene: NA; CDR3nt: TGCGCCAGCAGCTCGGGACTGGCTGGGGCCCAGTACTTC; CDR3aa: CASSSGLAGAQYF
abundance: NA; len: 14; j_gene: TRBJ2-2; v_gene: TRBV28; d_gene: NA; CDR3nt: TGTGCCAGCTACCGCCGCGGGTACACCGGGGAGCTGTTTTTT; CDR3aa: CASYRRGYTGELFF
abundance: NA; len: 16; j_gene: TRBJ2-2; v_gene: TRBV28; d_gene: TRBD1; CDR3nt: TGTGCCAGCAGAGCGTGGTCGGGGACAGGGTCCGGGGAGCTGTTTTTT; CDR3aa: CASRAWSGTGSGELFF
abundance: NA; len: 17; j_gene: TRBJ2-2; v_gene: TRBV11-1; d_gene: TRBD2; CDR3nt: TGTGCCAGCAGCTTTTTCAGGAGACTAGCCGGCCCCGGGGAGCTGTTTTTT; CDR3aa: CASSFFRRLAGPGELFF
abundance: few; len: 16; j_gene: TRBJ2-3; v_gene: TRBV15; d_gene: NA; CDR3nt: TGTGCCACCAGCAGAGTGTCGGGGGGCGGTTCAGATACGCAGTATTTT; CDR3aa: CATSRVSGGGSDTQYF
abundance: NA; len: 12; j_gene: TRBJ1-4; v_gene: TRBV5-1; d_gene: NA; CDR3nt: TGCGCCAGCAGCTTGGGACAGGAAAAACTGTTTTTT; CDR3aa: CASSLGQEKLFF
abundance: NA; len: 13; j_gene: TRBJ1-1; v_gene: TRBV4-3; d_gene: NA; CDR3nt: TGCGCCAGCAGCCAAAGAGCGGAAACTGAAGCTTTCTTT; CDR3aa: CASSQRAETEAFF
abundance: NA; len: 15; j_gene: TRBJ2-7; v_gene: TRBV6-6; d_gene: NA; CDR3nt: TGTGCCAGCAGCCCCCCACGACAGACCTCCTACGAGCAGTACTTC; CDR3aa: CASSPPRQTSYEQYF
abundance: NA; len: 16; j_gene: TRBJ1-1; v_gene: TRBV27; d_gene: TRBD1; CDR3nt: TGTGCCAGCAGTTTTCCCGGACAGGGCATGAACACTGAAGCTTTCTTT; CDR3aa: CASSFPGQGMNTEAFF
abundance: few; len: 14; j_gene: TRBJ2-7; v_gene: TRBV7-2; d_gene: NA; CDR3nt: TGTGCCAGCAGCCCCAGGCACAAGACCTACGAGCAGTACTTC; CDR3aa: CASSPRHKTYEQYF
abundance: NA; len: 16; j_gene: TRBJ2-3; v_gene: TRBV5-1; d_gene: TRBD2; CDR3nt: TGCGCCAGCAGCTTGGTGGCTAGCGGGAACACAGATACGCAGTATTTT; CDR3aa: CASSLVASGNTDTQYF
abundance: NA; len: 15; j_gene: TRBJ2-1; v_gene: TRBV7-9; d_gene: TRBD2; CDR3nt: TGTGCCAGCAGCCCCGGACTAGCGGGAGTCAATGAGCAGTTCTTC; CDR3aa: CASSPGLAGVNEQFF
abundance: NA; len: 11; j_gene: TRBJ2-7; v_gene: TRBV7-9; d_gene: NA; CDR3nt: TGTGCCAGCAGCCCGTCCTACGAGCAGTACTTC; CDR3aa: CASSPSYEQYF
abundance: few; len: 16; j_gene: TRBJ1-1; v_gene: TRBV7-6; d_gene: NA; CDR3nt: TGTGCCAGCAGCTTAGCAGGGGTGACGGTGAACACTGAAGCTTTCTTT; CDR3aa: CASSLAGVTVNTEAFF
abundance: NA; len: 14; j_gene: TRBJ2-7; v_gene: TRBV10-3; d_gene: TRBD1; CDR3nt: TGTGCCATCAGTGAAGGGACAGGGGGTTACGAGCAGTACTTC; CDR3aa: CAISEGTGGYEQYF
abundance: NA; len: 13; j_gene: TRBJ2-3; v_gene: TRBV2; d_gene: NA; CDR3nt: TGTGCCAGCACTCGGCCCGCAGGAGATACGCAGTATTTT; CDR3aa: CASTRPAGDTQYF
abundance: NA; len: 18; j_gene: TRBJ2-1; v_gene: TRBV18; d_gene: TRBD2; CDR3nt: TGTGCCAGCTCACCACCCCTAGCGGGAGGTGGTGGTTACAATGAGCAGTTCTTC; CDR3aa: CASSPPLAGGGGYNEQFF
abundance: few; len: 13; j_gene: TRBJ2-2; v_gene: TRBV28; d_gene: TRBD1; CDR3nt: TGTGCCAGCGAGACAGGGGGCGACGGGGAGCTGTTTTTT; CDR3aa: CASETGGDGELFF
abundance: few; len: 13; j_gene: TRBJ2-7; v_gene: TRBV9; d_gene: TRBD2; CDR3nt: TGTGCCAGCAGCGGGGGGGGATCCTACGAGCAGTACTTC; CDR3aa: CASSGGGSYEQYF
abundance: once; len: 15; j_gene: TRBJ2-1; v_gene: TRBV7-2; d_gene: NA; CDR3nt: TGTGCCAGCAGCTTCCTTCCAGGTGCCTACAATGAGCAGTTCTTC; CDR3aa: CASSFLPGAYNEQFF
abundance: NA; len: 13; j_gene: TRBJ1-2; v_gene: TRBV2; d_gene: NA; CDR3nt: TGTGCCAGCAAGAAGGGACTAGACTATGGCTACACCTTC; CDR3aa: CASKKGLDYGYTF
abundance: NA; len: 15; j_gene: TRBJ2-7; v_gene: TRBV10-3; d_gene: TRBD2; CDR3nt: TGTGCCAGCAAAAGCTTAACTAGCGGGACCTACGAGCAGTACTTC; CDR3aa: CASKSLTSGTYEQYF
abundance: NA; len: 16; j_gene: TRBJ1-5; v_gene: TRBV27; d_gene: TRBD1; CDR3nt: TGTGCCAGCAGCATCGGACAGGGGGCGCGATACCAGCCCCAGCATTTT; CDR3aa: CASSIGQGARYQPQHF
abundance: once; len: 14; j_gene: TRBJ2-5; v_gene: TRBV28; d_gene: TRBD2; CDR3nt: TGTGCCAGCAGTTTCATAGCGGGATTGGAGACCCAGTACTTC; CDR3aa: CASSFIAGLETQYF
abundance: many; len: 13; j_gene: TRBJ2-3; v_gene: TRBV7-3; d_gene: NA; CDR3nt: TGTGCCAGCAGCTTAACGGCGTTGCGGGCGCAGTATTTT; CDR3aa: CASSLTALRAQYF
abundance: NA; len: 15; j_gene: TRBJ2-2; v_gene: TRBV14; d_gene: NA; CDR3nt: TGTGCCAGCAGCCCGAGGGCAGCCAACACCGGGGAGCTGTTTTTT; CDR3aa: CASSPRAANTGELFF
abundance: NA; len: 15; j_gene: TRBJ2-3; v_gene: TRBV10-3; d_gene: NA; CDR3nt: TGTGCCATCAGTGACCCCTTTCGGGGTGCAGATACGCAGTATTTT; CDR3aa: CAISDPFRGADTQYF
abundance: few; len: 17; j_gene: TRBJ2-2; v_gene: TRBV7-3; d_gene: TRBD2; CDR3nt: TGTGCCAGCAGCCCATACTCTAGCGGGAGATCGGGCGGGGAGCTGTTTTTT; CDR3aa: CASSPYSSGRSGGELFF
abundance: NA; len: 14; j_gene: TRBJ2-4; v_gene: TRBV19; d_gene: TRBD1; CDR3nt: TGTGCCAGTAGTACGGGACAGGGTAGGAACATTCAGTACTTC; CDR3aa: CASSTGQGRNIQYF
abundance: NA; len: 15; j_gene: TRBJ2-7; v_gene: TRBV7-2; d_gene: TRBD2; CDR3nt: TGTGCCAGCAGCTTAGGGGTGGCGGGGGGCTACGAGCAGTACTTC; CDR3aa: CASSLGVAGGYEQYF
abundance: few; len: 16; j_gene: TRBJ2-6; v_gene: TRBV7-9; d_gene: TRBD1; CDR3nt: TGTGCCAGCAGCGCCCTACCGGGACAGGGCCCCAACGTCCTGACTTTC; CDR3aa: CASSALPGQGPNVLTF
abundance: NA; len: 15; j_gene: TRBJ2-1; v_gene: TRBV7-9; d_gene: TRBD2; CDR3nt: TGTGCCAGCAGCCTCCGAACTAGCGGGAGCAATGAGCAGTTCTTC; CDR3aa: CASSLRTSGSNEQFF
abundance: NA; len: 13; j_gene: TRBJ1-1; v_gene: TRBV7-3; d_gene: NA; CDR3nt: TGTGCCAGCCGGACAGAACCGAACACTGAAGCTTTCTTT; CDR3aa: CASRTEPNTEAFF
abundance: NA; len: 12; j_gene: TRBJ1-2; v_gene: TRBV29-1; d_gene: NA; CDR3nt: TGCAGCGTTGGCGAGGATGGATATGGCTACACCTTC; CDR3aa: CSVGEDGYGYTF
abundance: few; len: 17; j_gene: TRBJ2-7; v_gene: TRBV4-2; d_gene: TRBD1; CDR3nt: TGTGCCAGCAGCGCAGCAACGAGGGACAGACTTTCCTACGAGCAGTACTTC; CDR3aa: CASSAATRDRLSYEQYF
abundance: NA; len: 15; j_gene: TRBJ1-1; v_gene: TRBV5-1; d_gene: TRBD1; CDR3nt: TGCGCCAGCAGCACCCAGGGACAGGGATCAACTGAAGCTTTCTTT; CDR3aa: CASSTQGQGSTEAFF
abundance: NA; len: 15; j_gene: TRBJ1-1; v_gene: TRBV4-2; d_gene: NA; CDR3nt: TGTGCCAGCAGCCTTCAGGGCAGGGGGAACACTGAAGCTTTCTTT; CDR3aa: CASSLQGRGNTEAFF
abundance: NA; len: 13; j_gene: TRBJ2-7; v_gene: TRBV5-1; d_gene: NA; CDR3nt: TGCGCCAGCAGCTTGTTTCTGGTAGACGAGCAGTACTTC; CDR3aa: CASSLFLVDEQYF
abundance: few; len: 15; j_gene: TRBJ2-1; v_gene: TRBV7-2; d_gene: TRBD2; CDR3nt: TGTGCCAGCAGCCCAGAACTAGCGGGGGCTTCAGATCGGTTCTTC; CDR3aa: CASSPELAGASDRFF
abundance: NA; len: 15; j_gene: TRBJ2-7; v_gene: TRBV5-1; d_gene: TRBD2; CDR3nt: TGCGCCAGCAGCGTCGGGGGACTATTGCCCTACGAGCAGTACTTC; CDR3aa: CASSVGGLLPYEQYF
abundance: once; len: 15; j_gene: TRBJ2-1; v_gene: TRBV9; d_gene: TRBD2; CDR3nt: TGTGCCAGCAGCGTAGGGGGGGGACTGAACAATGAGCAGTTCTTC; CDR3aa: CASSVGGGLNNEQFF
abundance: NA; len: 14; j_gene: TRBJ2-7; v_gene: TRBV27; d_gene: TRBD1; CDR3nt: TGTGCCAGCAGCCCAGACAGGGGGCAAAGCGAGCAGTACTTC; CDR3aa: CASSPDRGQSEQYF
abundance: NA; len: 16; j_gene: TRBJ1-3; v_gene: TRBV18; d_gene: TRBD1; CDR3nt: TGTGCCAGCTCGTGGACAGGACGTAGCTCTGGAAACACCATATATTTT; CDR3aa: CASSWTGRSSGNTIYF
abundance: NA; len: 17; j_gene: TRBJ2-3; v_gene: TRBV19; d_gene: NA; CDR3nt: TGTGCCAGTAGTATCTTGGCTAGCGTCCATAGCACAGATACGCAGTATTTT; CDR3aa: CASSILASVHSTDTQYF
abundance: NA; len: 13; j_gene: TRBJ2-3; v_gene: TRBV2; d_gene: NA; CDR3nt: TGTGCCAGCAGAGGGACTTTCACAGATACGCAGTATTTT; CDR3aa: CASRGTFTDTQYF
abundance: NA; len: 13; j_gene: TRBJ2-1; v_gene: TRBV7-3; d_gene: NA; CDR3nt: TGTGCCAGCAGCTTAGACAGGTACAATGAGCAGTTCTTC; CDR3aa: CASSLDRYNEQFF
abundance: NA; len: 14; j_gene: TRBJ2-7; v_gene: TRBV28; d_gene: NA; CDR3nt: TGTGCCAGCAGTTTAACTGACAGAACCTACGAGCAGTACTTC; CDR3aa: CASSLTDRTYEQYF
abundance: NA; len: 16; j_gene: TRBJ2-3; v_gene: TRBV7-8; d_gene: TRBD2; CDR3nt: TGTGCCAGCAGCACGAGACTAGCGGGCCTTACAGATACGCAGTATTTT; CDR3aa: CASSTRLAGLTDTQYF
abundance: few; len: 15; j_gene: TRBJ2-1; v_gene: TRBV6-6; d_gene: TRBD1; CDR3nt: TGTGCCAGTCTCCCGGGACAGGGGTCCTACAATGAGCAGTTCTTC; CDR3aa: CASLPGQGSYNEQFF
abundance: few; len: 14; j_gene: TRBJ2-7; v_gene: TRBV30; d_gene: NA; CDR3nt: TGTGCCTGGAGTGTACCCGGGGTGAAGAACGAGCAGTACTTC; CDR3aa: CAWSVPGVKNEQYF
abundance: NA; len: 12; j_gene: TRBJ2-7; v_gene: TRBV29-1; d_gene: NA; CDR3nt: TGCAGCGTTGTCTCGGACAGCTACGAGCAGTACTTC; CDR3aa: CSVVSDSYEQYF
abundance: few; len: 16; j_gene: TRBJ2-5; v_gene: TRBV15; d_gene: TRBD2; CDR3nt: TGTGCCACCAGCAAAGGATTAGCGGGAGGGGGTGAGACCCAGTACTTC; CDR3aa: CATSKGLAGGGETQYF
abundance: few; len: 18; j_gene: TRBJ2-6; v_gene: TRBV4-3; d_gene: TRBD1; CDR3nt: TGCGCCAGCAGCCTCCGACAGGGCGTCTCCTCTGGGGCCAACGTCCTGACTTTC; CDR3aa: CASSLRQGVSSGANVLTF
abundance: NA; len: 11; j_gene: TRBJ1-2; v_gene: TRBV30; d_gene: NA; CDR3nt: TGTGCCTGGAGTGCAGGGATGAGATACACCTTC; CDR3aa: CAWSAGMRYTF
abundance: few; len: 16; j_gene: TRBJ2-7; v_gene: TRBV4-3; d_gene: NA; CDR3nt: TGCGCCAGCAGCCAAGATTTGACAGTCTACTCCTACGAGCAGTACTTC; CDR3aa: CASSQDLTVYSYEQYF
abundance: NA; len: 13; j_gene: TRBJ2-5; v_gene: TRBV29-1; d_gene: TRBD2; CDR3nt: TGCAGCGTTGCCCGGACTAGCTCCTACGAACAGTACTTC; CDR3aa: CSVARTSSYEQYF
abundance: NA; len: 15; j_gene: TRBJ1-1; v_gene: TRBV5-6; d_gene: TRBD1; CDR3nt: TGTGCCAGCGACCACAGGGGGCTACTTCCCACTGAAGCTTTCTTT; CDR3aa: CASDHRGLLPTEAFF
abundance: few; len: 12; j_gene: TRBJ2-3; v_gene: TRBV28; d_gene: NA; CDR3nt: TGTGCCAGCAGTTTTGTGAGTGATACGCAGTATTTT; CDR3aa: CASSFVSDTQYF